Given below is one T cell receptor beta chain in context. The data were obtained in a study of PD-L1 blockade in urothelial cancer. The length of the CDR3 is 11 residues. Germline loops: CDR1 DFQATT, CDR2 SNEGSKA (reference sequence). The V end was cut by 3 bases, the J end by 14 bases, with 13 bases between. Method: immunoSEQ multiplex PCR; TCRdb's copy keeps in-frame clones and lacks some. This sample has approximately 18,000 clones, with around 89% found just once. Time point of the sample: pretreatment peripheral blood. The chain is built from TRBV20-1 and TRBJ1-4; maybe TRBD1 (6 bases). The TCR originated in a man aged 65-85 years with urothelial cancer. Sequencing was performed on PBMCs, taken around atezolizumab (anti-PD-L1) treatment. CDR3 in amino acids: CSARGARVLFF. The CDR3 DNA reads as TGCAGTGCTAGGGGGGCTAGGGTGCTGTTTTTT.